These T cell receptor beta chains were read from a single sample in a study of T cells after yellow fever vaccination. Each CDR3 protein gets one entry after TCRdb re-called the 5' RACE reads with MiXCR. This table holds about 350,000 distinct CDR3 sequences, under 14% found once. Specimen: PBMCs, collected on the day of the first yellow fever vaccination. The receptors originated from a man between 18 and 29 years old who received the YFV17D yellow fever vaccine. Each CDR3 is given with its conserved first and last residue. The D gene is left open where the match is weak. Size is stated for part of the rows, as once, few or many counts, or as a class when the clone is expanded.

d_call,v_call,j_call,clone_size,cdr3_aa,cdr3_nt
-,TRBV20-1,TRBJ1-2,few,CSARELGSAIIGYTF,TGCAGTGCTAGAGAACTTGGATCGGCTATAATTGGCTACACCTTC
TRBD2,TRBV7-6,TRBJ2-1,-,CASSFTLAGEEYNEQFF,TGTGCCAGCAGCTTTACACTAGCGGGGGAGGAATACAATGAGCAGTTCTTC
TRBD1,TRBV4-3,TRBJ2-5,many,CASSQGTEETQYF,TGTGCCAGCAGCCAGGGGACAGAAGAGACCCAGTACTTC
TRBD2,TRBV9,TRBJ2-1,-,CASSVAGRTSGGPGNEQFF,TGTGCCAGCAGCGTAGCTGGGCGGACTAGCGGGGGACCGGGCAATGAGCAGTTCTTC
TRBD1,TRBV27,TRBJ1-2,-,CASSPQYGQGRGGYTF,TGTGCCAGCAGTCCCCAATACGGACAGGGTCGGGGTGGCTACACCTTC
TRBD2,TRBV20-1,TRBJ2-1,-,CSAPPSGGAGQFF,TGCAGTGCTCCGCCCAGCGGGGGGGCCGGGCAGTTCTTC
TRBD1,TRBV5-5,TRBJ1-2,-,CASRQPGQGIYGYTF,TGTGCCAGCAGACAACCGGGACAGGGGATCTATGGCTACACCTTC
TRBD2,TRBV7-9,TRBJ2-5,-,CASNSLSGETQYF,TGTGCCAGCAACTCACTTAGCGGGGAGACCCAGTACTTC
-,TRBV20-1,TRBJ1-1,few,CSAWGAEAFF,TGCAGTGCTTGGGGGGCTGAAGCTTTCTTT
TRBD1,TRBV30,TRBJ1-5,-,CAWSGGQGNQPQHF,TGTGCCTGGAGCGGGGGACAGGGAAATCAGCCCCAGCATTTT
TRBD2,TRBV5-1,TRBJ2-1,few,CASSRTSGGPSSYNEQFF,TGCGCCAGCAGCCGGACTAGCGGGGGCCCGAGCTCCTACAATGAGCAGTTCTTC
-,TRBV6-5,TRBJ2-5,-,CASSYPRTEETQYF,TGTGCCAGCAGTTACCCTCGGACAGAAGAGACCCAGTACTTC
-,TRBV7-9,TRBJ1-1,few,CASSLVEGTEAFF,TGTGCCAGCAGCTTAGTAGAGGGGACGGAAGCTTTCTTT